The present entry profiles one T cell receptor beta chain with its context. Its specificity is not known. The CDR3 contains 15 residues. CDR1 is SGHTA and CDR2 is FQGNSA in the germline V gene. V lost 5 bases, J lost 4 bases, and 10 bases stayed unmatched. In TCRdb, the reads were re-called with MiXCR into one record per CDR3 protein. The sample shows about 160,000 distinct CDR3 sequences, approximately 17% of them seen only once. The data belong to a study of T cell repertoires in cytomegalovirus infection. On the study more broadly: Signatures in public TCR beta sequences pointed to both CMV infection and matching HLA type.

Study-level points and caveats: HLA-C-restricted TCR beta clonotypes specific for CMV led the ex vivo response. Frequencies of public TCR beta families were cumulated, and this identified carriers of CMV plus the relevant HLA.

Sequencing was done on a sample of CD8+ T cells from PBMCs. V gene TRBV7-2 combines with J gene TRBJ2-7; 8 bases are shared with TRBD2. The receptor was isolated from a human donor in good health (CMV status not recorded). Some clones in this sample may be carry-over from other donors' samples. The CDR3 DNA sequence: TGTGCCAGCAGCGACACCAGCGGGGGAGAATACGAGCAGTACTTC. It translates to CASSDTSGGEYEQYF.